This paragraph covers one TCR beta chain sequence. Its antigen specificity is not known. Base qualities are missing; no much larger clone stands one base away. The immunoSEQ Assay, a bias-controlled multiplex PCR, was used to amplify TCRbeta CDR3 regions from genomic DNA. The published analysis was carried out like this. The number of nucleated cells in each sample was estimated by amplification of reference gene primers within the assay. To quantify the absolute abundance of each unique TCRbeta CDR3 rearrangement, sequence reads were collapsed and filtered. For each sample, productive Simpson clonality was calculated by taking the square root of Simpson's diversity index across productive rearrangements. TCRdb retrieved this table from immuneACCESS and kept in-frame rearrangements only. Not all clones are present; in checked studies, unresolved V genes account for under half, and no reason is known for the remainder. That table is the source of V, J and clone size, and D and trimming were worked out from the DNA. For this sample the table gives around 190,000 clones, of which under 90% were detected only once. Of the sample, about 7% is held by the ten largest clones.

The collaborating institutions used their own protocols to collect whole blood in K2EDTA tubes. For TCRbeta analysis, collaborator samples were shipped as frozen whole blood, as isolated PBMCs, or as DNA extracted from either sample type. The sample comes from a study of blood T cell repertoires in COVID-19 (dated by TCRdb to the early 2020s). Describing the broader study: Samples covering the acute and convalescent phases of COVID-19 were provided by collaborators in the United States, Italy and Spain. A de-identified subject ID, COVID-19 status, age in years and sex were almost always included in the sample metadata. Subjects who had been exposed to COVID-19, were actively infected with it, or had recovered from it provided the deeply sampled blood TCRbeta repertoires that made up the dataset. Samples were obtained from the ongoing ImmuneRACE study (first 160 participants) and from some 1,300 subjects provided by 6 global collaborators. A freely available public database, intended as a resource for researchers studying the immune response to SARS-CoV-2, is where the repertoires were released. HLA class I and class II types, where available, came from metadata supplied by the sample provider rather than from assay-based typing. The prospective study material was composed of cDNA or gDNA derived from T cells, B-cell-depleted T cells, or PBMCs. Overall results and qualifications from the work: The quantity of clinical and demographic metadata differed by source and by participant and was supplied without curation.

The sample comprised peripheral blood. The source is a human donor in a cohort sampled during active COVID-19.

The CDR3 reads CASSQTPGQGYEQYF. The DNA reads as follows: TGTGCCAGCAGCCAAACTCCGGGACAGGGCTACGAGCAGTACTTC. The rearrangement joined TRBV3-1 (or the pseudogene TRBV3-2) to TRBJ2-7, and TRBD1 aligns with 9 junction nucleotides. Unmatched junction bases come to 5, with V trimmed by 2 bases and J by 3 bases. Per the germline V gene (reference sequence), LGHDT is the CDR1 and YNNKEL is the CDR2. Reading from cysteine to phenylalanine, the CDR3 counts 15 amino acids. The sequence is cut down to CDR3 DNA, 45 bases in frame from base 1.